The TCR beta chain under discussion was sequenced for a study of blood T cell repertoires in COVID-19. TCRdb keeps only in-frame clones here, not all; method: immunoSEQ multiplex PCR. In the table there are approximately 220,000 clones, approximately 81% of which are singletons. Trimming removed 3 bases from V and 11 bases from J, with 5 bases in between. The CDR3 totals 11 residues. The receptor was isolated from an elderly woman with acute or convalescent COVID-19. The sequenced sample consisted of peripheral blood. V and J are TRBV12-3 or TRBV12-4 and TRBJ1-6; D call uncertain. The CDR3 here is CASSFGAPLHF. Here the CDR3 DNA reads TGTGCCAGCAGTTTCGGGGCACCCCTCCACTTT.